Here is one TCR beta chain with its context. Its antigen is not identified. The individuals who served as donors were healthy Caucasians living in Russia, aged about 6 to 95. The use of a sample-barcoded 5' primer and a J-beta primer mix characterized a second PCR of roughly 6 to 11 cycles. CDR3-containing paired-end reads numbering at least 2.5 million came from each sample. TCRdb redid the calling of the 5' RACE reads with MiXCR, one entry per CDR3 protein. The repertoire holds approximately 1.5 million distinct CDR3 sequences, around 35% seen once, with about 11% in the top ten. This entry belongs to a study of blood T cells in healthy people across ages. General study results and limits: One million T cells yielded diversity estimates that were considered underestimates. Older age went with lower TCR beta diversity per million T cells, in a roughly linear way.

Germline assignment: CDR1 SNHLY and CDR2 FYNNEI. The V gene lost 5 bases and the J gene lost 0 bases, with 17 bases spanning the gap. CDR3 size: 17 residues. The TCR was taken from a woman in her twenties or thirties in good health. Material: blood. This chain connects TRBV2 to TRBJ2-4, with a possible D match to TRBD2 (5 bases). CDR3 DNA sequence: TGTGCCAGCAGTCGAGTTGACGCGGAGGTAGCCAAAAACATTCAGTACTTC. This codes for CASSRVDAEVAKNIQYF.